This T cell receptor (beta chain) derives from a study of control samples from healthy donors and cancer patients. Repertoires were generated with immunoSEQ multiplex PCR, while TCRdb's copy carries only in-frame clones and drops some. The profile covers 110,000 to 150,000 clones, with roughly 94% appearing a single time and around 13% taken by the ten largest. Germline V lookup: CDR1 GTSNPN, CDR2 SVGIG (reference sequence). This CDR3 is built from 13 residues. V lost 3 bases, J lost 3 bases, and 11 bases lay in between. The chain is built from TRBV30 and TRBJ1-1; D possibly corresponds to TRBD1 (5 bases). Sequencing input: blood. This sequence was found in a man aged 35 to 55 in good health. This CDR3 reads CAWRDSRDTEAFF. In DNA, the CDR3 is TGTGCCTGGAGAGACAGCCGGGACACTGAAGCTTTCTTT.